Detailed here is one T cell receptor (beta chain). Clones were sequenced by immunoSEQ multiplex PCR, and TCRdb holds only the in-frame ones, with some missing. Among about 160,000 clones listed, approximately 85% were seen once. This record belongs to a study of blood T cell repertoires in COVID-19. The V end was cut by 0 bases, the J end by 12 bases, with 18 bases between. The CDR3 is 15 residues long. Germline assignment: CDR1 LGHDT and CDR2 YNNKEL (reference sequence). Input material: peripheral blood. The sequence was obtained from a man aged 60 to 75 who had recovered from COVID-19. The V and J genes are TRBV3-1 (or the pseudogene TRBV3-2) and TRBJ2-1; unclear D gene. Here the CDR3 reads CASSQDSAAAGGQFF. The CDR3 DNA reads as TGTGCCAGCAGCCAAGATTCGGCGGCGGCTGGTGGGCAGTTCTTC.